This record looks at one T cell receptor (beta chain) sequence and its context. This entry belongs to a study of cytomegalovirus exposure and HLA in healthy donors. PCR employed 60 Vbeta and 13 Jbeta primers. The assay was immunoSEQ multiplex PCR, and TCRdb's table has in-frame clones only and misses some. The listing records 65,000 to 90,000 clones. Sequencing used PBMCs. This TCR was sampled from a female donor in good health and CMV-seropositive.

CDR3 DNA sequence: TGTGCCAGCAGTTACCAGCGTAGGGAGCAGTTCTTC. Amino acid sequence: CASSYQRREQFF. The chain is built from TRBV6-5 and TRBJ2-1; no clear D gene. Germline V CDR1 and CDR2: MNHEY, SVGAGI. The CDR3 contains 12 residues. Trimming left V 2 bases short and J 10 bases short, with 9 bases between.